This T cell receptor beta chain was sequenced during a study of cytomegalovirus exposure and HLA in healthy donors. Study results and limitations: Among TCR beta chains of equal frequency, HLA-associated ones were more clonally expanded in a later analysis. Accurate prediction of most subjects' HLA-A and HLA-B alleles from TCR beta sequences was reported.

The PCR had 60 Vbeta and 13 Jbeta primers. Assay used: immunoSEQ multiplex PCR; TCRdb lists only in-frame clones, some missing. The repertoire holds roughly 70,000 clones, with around 89% as singletons. The junction had 0 bases not matched to a gene; V was cut back by 0 bases and J by 4 bases. Germline V lookup: CDR1 SGHNT, CDR2 YYREEE (reference sequence). This CDR3 has 14 amino acids. On this clone: What it binds is unknown.

The source of this sequence is a woman aged 30 to 39 in good health and CMV-seropositive. The J gene is TRBJ2-7, the V gene TRBV5-4, with 11 positions matching TRBD2. Material: PBMCs. This chain's CDR3 is CASSLASGRYEQYF. The DNA for the CDR3 is TGTGCCAGCAGCTTGGCTAGCGGGAGGTACGAGCAGTACTTC.